This TCR beta chain originates from a study of cytotoxic CD8 clonotypes in ibrutinib-treated CLL. Study outcomes and limitations: Higher clonality was seen at ibrutinib response and a return toward baseline at progression.

TCRdb's table, derived via immunoSEQ multiplex PCR, lists solely in-frame clones and lacks some. The table lists 270,000 or so clones, more than 70% of them singletons. Cryopreserved PBMCs provided approximately 1.9 micrograms of genomic DNA for the TCR beta libraries. Trimming took off 2 bases at V and 1 base at J, with 21 bases between the two ends. Per germline, CDR1 SGDLS and CDR2 YYNGEE. CDR3 length: 18 amino acids. For this clone: The target antigen is unknown.

The receptor's source is a human donor with chronic lymphocytic leukemia. The sequenced sample was PBMCs, obtained at disease progression, from a patient treated with ibrutinib. The rearrangement uses TRBV9 and TRBJ2-5, with D perhaps being TRBD1 or TRBD2 (5 bases each). The CDR3 region has the DNA TGTGCCAGCAGCGTCCAATCTCATCCACCGGGACCCCAAGAGACCCAGTACTTC. It translates to CASSVQSHPPGPQETQYF.